The 8 T cell receptor beta chains given below trace back to one sample, sequenced in a study of blood T cells in healthy people across ages. It was with a sample-barcoded 5' primer and a J-beta primer mix that a second PCR of roughly 6 to 12 cycles was run. Using its own MiXCR run on the 5' RACE reads, TCRdb lists one record per CDR3 protein. The sample shows about 1.4 million distinct CDR3 sequences, roughly 60% of them seen only once. The material sequenced was blood. Receptor source: a man aged 18 to 30 in good health.

The chain carries TRBV6-1 and TRBJ2-7; D is uncertain. This CDR3 region has 14 residues. Germline V gives CDR1 MNHNS, CDR2 SASEGT. Trimming pared 8 bases from V and 0 bases from J, leaving 14 bases between. The chain's CDR3 is CASLRSQNSYEQYF. The CDR3 DNA follows: TGTGCCAGCCTTCGCAGCCAGAACTCCTACGAGCAGTACTTC.

The chain joins TRBV20-1 to TRBJ1-1, with 7 bases lining up with TRBD1. After removal of 3 bases from V and 0 bases from J, the junction contained 7 bases not matched to a gene. This CDR3 is 15 amino acids long. The germline gives CDR1 DFQATT, CDR2 SNEGSKA (reference sequence). CDR3 bases: TGCAGTGCTAGTCGGAGAGGGGGCATGAACACTGAAGCTTTCTTT. Translation gives CSASRRGGMNTEAFF.

This chain joins TRBV12-3 or TRBV12-4 and TRBJ1-2; 8 bases agree with TRBD1. V lost 1 base to trimming and J lost 8 bases; unmatched junction nucleotides: 6. The CDR3 is made up of 14 amino acids. CDR3 nucleotides: TGTGCCAGCAGTTTAGGCTCAGGGGGCGGGGGCTACACCTTC. Encoded protein: CASSLGSGGGGYTF.

This chain connects TRBV10-3 to TRBJ1-2; D might be TRBD1 (5 bases). CDR1 and CDR2 (germline): ENHRY, SYGVKD. The CDR3 contains 13 residues. The V and J ends lost 5 bases and 4 bases respectively, with 11 bases between them. Here the CDR3 DNA reads TGTGCCATCAGTCAAGACAGCGCCTATGGCTACACCTTC. Translation gives CAISQDSAYGYTF.

The chain joins TRBV4-3 to TRBJ1-5; D not resolved. V lost 5 bases to trimming and J lost 6 bases, with 11 bases between them. The CDR3 consists of 13 residues. Germline-derived CDR1 and CDR2 are LGHNA and YSLEER. The CDR3 loop is CASSVQSGQPQHF. DNA for the CDR3: TGCGCCAGCAGCGTCCAGAGTGGTCAGCCCCAGCATTTT.

This clonotype appeared a single time. The chain links TRBV6-2 or TRBV6-3 to TRBJ1-2, with D maybe TRBD1 (5 bases). V lost 8 bases to trimming and J lost 2 bases, with 9 bases between them. The length of the CDR3 is 12 residues. Germline values: CDR1 MNHEY, CDR2 SVGEGT. The CDR3 DNA sequence: TGTGCCAGCCTGGGACCGAACTATGGCTACACCTTC. As protein: CASLGPNYGYTF.

This chain joins TRBV5-5 and TRBJ2-2; D possibly corresponds to TRBD2 (5 bases). Trimming shortened V by 0 bases and J by 7 bases, and 10 bases separated the two germline ends. The CDR3 loop spans 14 amino acids. CDR1 is SGHKS and CDR2 is YYEKEE in the germline V gene (reference sequence). In DNA form, the CDR3 reads TGTGCCAGCAGCTTGGTACGGGATGTCGGGGAGCTGTTTTTT. Its translation is CASSLVRDVGELFF.

This clonotype was seen more than once but under ten times. This chain links TRBV4-1 with TRBJ2-1; TRBD2 agrees at 12 bases. CDR1 and CDR2 from the germline V gene are MGHRA and YSYEKL. V gave up 3 bases and J gave up 8 bases; unmatched junction bases: 5. This CDR3 region has 15 residues. The CDR3 DNA sequence: TGCGCCAGCAGCCACCCTAGCGGGGGGGCCGATGAGCAGTTCTTC. It codes for CASSHPSGGADEQFF.